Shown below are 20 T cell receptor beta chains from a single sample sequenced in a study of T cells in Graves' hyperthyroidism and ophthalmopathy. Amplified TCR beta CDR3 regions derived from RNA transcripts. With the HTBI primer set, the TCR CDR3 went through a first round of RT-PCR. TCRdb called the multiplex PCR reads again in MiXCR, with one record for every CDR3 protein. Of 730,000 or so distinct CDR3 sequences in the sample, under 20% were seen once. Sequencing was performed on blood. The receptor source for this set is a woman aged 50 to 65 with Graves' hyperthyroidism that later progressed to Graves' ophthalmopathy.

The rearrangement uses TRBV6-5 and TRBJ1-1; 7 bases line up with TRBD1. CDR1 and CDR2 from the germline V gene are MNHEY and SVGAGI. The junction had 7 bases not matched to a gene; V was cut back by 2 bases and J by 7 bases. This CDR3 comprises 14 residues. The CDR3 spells CASSYEEWDSEAFF. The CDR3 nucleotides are TGTGCCAGCAGTTACGAAGAGTGGGACAGTGAAGCTTTCTTT.

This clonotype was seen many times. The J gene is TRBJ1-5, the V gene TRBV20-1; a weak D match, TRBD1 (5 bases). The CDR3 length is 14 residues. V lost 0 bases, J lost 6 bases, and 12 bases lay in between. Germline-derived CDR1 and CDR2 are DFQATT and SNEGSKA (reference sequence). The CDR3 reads CSARDRGVGQPQHF. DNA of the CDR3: TGCAGTGCTAGAGATAGAGGGGTCGGTCAGCCCCAGCATTTT.

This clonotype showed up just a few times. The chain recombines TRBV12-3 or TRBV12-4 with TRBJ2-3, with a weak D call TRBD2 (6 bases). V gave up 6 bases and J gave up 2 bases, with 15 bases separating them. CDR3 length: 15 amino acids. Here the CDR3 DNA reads TGTGCCAGCAGCCGGGACTCCAAAATCACAGATACGCAGTATTTT. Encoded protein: CASSRDSKITDTQYF.

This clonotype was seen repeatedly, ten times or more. In DNA, the CDR3 is TGTGCCAGCAGCCAAGGGACCACTAGCGGGGGAGGCACAGATACGCAGTATTTT. It encodes CASSQGTTSGGGTDTQYF. V is TRBV3-1 and J is TRBJ2-3, with 11 bases fitting TRBD2. From germline, CDR1 is LGHDT and CDR2 YNNKEL (reference sequence). CDR3 length equals 18 residues. The J segment lost 1 base and the V segment lost 1 base, leaving 7 bases of the junction unmatched.

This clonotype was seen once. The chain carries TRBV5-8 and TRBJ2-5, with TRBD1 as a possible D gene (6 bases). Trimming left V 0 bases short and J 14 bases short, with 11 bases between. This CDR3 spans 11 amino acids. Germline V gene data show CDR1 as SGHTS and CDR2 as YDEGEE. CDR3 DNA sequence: TGTGCCAGCAGCTTGGAAACAGGGTACTACTTC. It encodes CASSLETGYYF. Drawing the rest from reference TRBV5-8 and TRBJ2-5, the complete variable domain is EAGVTQSPTHLIKTRGQQATLRCSPISGHTSVYWYQQALGLGLQFLLWYDEGEERNRGNFPPRFSGRQFPNYSSELNVNALELEDSALYLCASSLETGYYFGPGTRLLVL.

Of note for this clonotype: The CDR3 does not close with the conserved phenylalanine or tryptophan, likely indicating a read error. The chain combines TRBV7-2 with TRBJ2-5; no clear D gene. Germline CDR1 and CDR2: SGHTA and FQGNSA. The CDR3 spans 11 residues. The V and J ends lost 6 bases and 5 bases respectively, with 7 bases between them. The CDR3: CASSPAETQYL. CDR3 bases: TGTGCCAGCAGTCCTGCGGAGACCCAGTACCTC.

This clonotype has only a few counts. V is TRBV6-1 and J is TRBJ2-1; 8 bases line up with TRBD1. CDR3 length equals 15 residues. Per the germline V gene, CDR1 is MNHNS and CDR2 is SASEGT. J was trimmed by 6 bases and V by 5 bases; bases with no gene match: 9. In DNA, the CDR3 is TGTGCCAGCAGTCAAGGACAGGGAATCATCAATGAGCAGTTCTTC. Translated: CASSQGQGIINEQFF.

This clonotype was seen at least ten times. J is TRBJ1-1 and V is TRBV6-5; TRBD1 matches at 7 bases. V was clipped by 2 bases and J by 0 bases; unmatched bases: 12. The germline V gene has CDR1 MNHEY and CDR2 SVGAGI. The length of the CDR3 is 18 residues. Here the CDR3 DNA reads TGTGCCAGCAGTTACCCGACCCCCGGGACAGCTATGAACACTGAAGCTTTCTTT. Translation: CASSYPTPGTAMNTEAFF.

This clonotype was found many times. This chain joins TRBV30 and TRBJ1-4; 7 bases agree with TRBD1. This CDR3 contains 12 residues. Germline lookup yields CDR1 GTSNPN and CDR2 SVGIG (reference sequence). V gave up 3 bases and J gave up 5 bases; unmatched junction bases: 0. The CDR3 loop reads CAWRTGNEKLFF. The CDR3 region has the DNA TGTGCCTGGAGGACAGGGAATGAAAAACTGTTTTTT.

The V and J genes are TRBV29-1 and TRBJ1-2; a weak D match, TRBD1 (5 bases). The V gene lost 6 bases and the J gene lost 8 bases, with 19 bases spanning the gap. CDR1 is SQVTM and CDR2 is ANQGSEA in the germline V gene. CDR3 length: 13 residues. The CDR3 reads CSVPSPRAAGYTF. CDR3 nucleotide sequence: TGCAGCGTCCCATCCCCCAGGGCAGCGGGCTACACCTTC.

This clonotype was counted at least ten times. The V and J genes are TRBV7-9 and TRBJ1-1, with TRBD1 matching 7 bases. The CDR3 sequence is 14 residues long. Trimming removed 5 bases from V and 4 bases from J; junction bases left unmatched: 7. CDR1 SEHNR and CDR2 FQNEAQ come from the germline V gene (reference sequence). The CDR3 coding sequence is TGTGCCAGCAGCCCGGGACAGCTCAGCACTGAAGCTTTCTTT. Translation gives CASSPGQLSTEAFF.

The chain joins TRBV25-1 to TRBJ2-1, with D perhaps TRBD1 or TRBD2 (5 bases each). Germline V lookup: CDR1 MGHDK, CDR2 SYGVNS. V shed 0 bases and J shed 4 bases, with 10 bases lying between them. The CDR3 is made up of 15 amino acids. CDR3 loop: CASSEYWDEYNEQFF. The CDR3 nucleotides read TGTGCCAGCAGTGAATATTGGGACGAATACAATGAGCAGTTCTTC.

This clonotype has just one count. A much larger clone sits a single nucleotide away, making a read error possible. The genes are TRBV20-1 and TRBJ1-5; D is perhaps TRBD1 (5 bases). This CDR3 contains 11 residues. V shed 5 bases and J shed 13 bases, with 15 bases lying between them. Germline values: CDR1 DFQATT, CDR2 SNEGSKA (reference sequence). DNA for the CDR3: TGCAGTGCTTGGACACGGAGAGTGCAGCATTTT. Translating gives CSAWTRRVQHF.

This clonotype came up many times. CDR3 sequence reads: CSAAGLAGGPGRYNEQFF. The CDR3 bases are TGCAGTGCTGCTGGACTAGCGGGGGGGCCAGGCCGCTACAATGAGCAGTTCTTC. The chain has TRBV20-1 and TRBJ2-1, with 15 positions matching TRBD2. This CDR3 spans 18 amino acids. After removal of 5 bases from V and 3 bases from J, the junction contained 11 bases not matched to a gene. CDR1 and CDR2 (germline): DFQATT, SNEGSKA (reference sequence).

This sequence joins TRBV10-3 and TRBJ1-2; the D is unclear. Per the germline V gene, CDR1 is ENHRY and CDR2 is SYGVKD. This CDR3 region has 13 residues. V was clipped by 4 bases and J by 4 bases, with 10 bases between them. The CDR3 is CAISGNPPYGYTF. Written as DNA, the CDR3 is TGTGCCATCAGTGGAAATCCCCCCTATGGCTACACCTTC.

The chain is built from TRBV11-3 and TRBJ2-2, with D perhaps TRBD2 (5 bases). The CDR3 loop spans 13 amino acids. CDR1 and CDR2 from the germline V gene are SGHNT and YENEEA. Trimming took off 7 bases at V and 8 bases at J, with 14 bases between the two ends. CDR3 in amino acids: CASTRTEEGELFF. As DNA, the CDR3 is TGTGCCAGCACCCGGACGGAGGAGGGGGAGCTGTTTTTT.

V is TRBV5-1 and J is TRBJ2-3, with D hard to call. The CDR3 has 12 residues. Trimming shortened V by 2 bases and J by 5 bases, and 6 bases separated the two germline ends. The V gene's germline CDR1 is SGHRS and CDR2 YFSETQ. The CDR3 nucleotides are TGCGCCAGCAGCTTTAACGTAGATACGCAGTATTTT. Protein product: CASSFNVDTQYF.

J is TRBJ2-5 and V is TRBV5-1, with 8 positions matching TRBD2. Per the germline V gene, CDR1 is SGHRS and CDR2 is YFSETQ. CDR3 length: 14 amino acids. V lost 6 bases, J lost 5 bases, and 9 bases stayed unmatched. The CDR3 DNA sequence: TGCGCCAGCACTATCAGCGGGGGCTTGGAGACCCAGTACTTC. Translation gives CASTISGGLETQYF.

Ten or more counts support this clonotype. DNA for the CDR3: TGTGCCAGCAGCCCCACCGGGACACGAGGGACTGAAGCTTTCTTT. Encoded protein: CASSPTGTRGTEAFF. The rearrangement links TRBV12-3 or TRBV12-4 to TRBJ1-1; TRBD1 is a possible D gene (6 bases). This CDR3 is built from 15 residues. Trimming removed 6 bases from V and 5 bases from J, with 19 bases in between.

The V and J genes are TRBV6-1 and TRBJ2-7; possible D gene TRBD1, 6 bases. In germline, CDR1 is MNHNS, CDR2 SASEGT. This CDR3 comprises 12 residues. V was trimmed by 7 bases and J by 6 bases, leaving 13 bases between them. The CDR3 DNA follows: TGTGCCAGCACTAGGGGGACGGGCGAGCAGTACTTC. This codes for CASTRGTGEQYF.